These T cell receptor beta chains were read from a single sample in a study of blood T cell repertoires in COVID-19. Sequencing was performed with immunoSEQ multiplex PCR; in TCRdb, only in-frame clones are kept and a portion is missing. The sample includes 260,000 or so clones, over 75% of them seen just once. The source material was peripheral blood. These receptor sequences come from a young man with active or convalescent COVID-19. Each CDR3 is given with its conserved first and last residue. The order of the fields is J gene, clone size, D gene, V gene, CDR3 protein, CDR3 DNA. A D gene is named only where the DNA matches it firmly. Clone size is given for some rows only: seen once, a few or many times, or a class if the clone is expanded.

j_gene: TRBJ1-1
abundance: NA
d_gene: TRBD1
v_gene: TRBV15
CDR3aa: CATSPRQGWSTEAFF
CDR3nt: TGTGCCACCAGCCCCCGACAGGGGTGGAGCACTGAAGCTTTCTTT

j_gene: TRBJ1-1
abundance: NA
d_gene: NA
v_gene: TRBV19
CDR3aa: CASSIGRGTEAFF
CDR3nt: TGTGCCAGTAGTATAGGCAGGGGCACTGAAGCTTTCTTT

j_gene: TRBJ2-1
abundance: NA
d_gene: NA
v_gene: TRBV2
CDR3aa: CASRKTTRNYNEQFF
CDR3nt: TGTGCCAGCAGAAAAACCACGAGAAACTACAATGAGCAGTTCTTC

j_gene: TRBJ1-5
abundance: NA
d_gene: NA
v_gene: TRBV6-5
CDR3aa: CASRTPPGNQPQHF
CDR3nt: TGTGCCAGCAGGACACCTCCGGGCAATCAGCCCCAGCATTTT

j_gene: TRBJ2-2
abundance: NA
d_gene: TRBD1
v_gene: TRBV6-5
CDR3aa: CASRRDRGAGELFF
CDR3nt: TGTGCCAGCAGGAGGGACAGGGGGGCCGGGGAGCTGTTTTTT

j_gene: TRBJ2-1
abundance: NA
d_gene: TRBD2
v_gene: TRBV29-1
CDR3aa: CSVGTREGPSSYNEQFF
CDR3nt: TGCAGCGTGGGGACCAGGGAGGGTCCCAGCTCCTACAATGAGCAGTTCTTC

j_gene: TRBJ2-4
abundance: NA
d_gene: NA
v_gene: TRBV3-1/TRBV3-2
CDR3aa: CASSQETGENIQYF
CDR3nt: TGTGCCAGCAGCCAAGAGACCGGGGAAAACATTCAGTACTTC

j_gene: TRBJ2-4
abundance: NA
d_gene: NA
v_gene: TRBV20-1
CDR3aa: CSASQGNIQYF
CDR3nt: TGCAGTGCTAGTCAGGGGAACATTCAGTACTTC

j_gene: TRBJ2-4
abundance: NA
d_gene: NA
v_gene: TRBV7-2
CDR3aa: CASSLSGNIQYF
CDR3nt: TGTGCCAGCAGCTTATCCGGAAACATTCAGTACTTC

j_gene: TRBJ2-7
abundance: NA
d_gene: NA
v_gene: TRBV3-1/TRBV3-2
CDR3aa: CASSPDRNRALYEQYF
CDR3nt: TGTGCCAGCAGCCCCGACCGGAACAGGGCCCTCTACGAGCAGTACTTC

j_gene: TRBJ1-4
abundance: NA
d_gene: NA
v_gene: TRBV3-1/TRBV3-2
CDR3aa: CASSPTGTNEKLFF
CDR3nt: TGTGCCAGCAGCCCAACCGGGACTAATGAAAAACTGTTTTTT

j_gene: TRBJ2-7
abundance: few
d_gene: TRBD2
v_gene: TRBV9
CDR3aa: CASSPRGGLAGISEQYF
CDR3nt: TGTGCCAGCAGCCCAAGAGGGGGACTAGCGGGGATCAGCGAGCAGTACTTC

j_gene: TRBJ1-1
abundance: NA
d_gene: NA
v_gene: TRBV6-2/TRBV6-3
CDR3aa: CASSYSVVGGRTEAFF
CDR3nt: TGTGCCAGCAGTTACTCAGTGGTCGGGGGTCGGACTGAAGCTTTCTTT

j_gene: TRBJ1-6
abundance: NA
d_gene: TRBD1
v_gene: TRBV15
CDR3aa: CATSRAAGGSYNSPLHF
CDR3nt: TGTGCCACCAGCAGAGCAGCAGGGGGGTCCTATAATTCACCCCTCCACTTT

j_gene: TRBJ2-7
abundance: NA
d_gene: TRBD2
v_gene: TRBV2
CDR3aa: CASSTHGLAGGREQYF
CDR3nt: TGTGCCAGCAGTACGCATGGACTAGCGGGGGGGCGGGAGCAGTACTTC

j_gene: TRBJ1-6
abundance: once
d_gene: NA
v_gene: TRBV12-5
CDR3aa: CASGSSADSPLHF
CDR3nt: TGTGCTAGTGGTTCCTCTGCAGATTCACCCCTCCACTTT

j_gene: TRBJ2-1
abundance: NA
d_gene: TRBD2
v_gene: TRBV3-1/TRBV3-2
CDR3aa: CASSQLAGGYNEQFF
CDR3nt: TGTGCCAGCAGCCAACTAGCGGGGGGCTACAATGAGCAGTTCTTC

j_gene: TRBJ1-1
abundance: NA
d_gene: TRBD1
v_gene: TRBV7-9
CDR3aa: CASRGVGDSEAFF
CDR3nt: TGTGCCAGCAGGGGTGTAGGGGACAGTGAAGCTTTCTTT

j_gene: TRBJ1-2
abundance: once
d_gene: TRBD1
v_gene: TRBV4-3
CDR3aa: CASSQRGTGVGYTF
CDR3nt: TGCGCCAGCAGCCAAAGGGGGACAGGGGTAGGCTACACCTTC

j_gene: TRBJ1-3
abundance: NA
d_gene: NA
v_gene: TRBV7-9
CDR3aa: CASSSRTDRNGNTIYF
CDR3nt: TGTGCCAGCAGCTCTCGGACTGACAGGAATGGAAACACCATATATTTT

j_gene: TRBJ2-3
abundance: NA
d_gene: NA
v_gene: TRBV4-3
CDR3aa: CASSQESGSTDTQYF
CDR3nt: TGCGCCAGCAGCCAAGAGTCGGGGAGCACAGATACGCAGTATTTT

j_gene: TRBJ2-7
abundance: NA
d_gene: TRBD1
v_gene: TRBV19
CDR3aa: CASALGQGYEQYF
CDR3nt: TGTGCCAGTGCTCTGGGACAGGGATACGAGCAGTACTTC

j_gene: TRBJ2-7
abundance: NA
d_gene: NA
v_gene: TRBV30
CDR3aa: CAWSTLRGRCYEQYF
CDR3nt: TGTGCCTGGAGCACTTTACGGGGGAGATGCTACGAGCAGTACTTC

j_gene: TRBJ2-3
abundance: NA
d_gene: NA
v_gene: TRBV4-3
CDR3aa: CASSQGPAAIQTDTQYF
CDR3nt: TGCGCCAGCAGCCAAGGTCCAGCGGCTATCCAAACAGATACGCAGTATTTT

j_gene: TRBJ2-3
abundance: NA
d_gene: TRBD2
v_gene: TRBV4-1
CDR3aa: CASSQGPAGVDTQYF
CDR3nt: TGCGCCAGCAGCCAAGGACCAGCGGGGGTAGATACGCAGTATTTT

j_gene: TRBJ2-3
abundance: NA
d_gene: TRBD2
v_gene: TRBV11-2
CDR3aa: CASSPGGFSTDTQYF
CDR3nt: TGTGCCAGCAGCCCCGGGGGGTTTAGCACAGATACGCAGTATTTT

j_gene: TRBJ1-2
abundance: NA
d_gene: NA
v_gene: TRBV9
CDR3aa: CASSLAVAAVAHGYTF
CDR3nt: TGTGCCAGCAGCCTAGCGGTGGCCGCGGTGGCTCATGGCTACACCTTC

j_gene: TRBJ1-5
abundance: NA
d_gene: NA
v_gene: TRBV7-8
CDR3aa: CASSLGGGTSNQPQHF
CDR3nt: TGTGCCAGCAGCTTAGGGGGGGGTACCAGCAATCAGCCCCAGCATTTT

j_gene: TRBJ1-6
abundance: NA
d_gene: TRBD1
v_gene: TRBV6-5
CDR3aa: CASSFQGAGNSPLHF
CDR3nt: TGTGCCAGCAGTTTCCAGGGGGCGGGTAATTCACCCCTCCACTTT

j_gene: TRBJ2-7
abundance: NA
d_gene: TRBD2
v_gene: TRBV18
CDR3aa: CASSPALKAGEQYF
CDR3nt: TGTGCCAGCTCACCAGCATTAAAAGCGGGGGAGCAGTACTTC

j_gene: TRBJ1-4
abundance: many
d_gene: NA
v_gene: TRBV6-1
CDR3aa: CASSEGQGNEKLFF
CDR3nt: TGTGCCAGCAGTGAAGGTCAGGGGAATGAAAAACTGTTTTTT

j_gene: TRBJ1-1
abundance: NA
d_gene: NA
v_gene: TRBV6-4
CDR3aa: CASSDSGRGEAFF
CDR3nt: TGTGCCAGCAGTGACTCGGGGCGGGGTGAAGCTTTCTTT